Here is one T cell receptor (beta chain) with its context. Its specificity is unknown. V was pared by 0 bases and J by 4 bases, with 14 bases between. The CDR3 spans 15 residues. Germline CDR1 SGHKS, CDR2 YYEKEE (reference sequence). Primers: 60 Vbeta forward and 13 Jbeta reverse. This table comes from immunoSEQ multiplex PCR, and its TCRdb copy is limited to in-frame clones, with some not included. This sample yields approximately 180,000 clones, of which about 88% are seen a single time; 1.5% to 2% belongs to the top ten. The data were obtained in a study of cytomegalovirus exposure and HLA in healthy donors. General study findings and limits: A later analysis linked a missense DCLRE1C variant to TCR beta V- and J-gene trimming.

It was healthy bone marrow donors who served as donors. Despite likely unrecorded immune exposures, the donors were nominally healthy at the time of sampling. The V call is TRBV5-5, the J call TRBJ2-7, with D possibly matching TRBD2 (5 bases). Sequenced sample: PBMCs. This receptor was obtained from a woman aged 18-29 years in good health and CMV-seronegative. CDR3 region: CASSLASGSMYEQYF. Here the CDR3 DNA reads TGTGCCAGCAGCTTGGCGTCGGGATCCATGTACGAGCAGTACTTC.